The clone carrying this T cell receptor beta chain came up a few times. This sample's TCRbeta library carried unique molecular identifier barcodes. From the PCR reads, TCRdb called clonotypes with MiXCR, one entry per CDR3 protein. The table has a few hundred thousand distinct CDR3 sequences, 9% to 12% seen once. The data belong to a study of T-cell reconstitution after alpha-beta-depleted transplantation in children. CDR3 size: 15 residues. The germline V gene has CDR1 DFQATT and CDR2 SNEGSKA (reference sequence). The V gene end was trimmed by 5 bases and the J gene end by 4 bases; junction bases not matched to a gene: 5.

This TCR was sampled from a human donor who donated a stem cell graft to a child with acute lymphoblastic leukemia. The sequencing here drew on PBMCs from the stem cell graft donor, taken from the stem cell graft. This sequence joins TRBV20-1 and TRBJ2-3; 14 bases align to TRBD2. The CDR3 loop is CSAAGLAGEADTQYF. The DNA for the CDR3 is TGCAGTGCTGCGGGACTAGCGGGAGAGGCAGATACGCAGTATTTT.